Below are 3 T cell receptor beta chains sequenced from a single sample in a study of blood T cell repertoires in COVID-19. The repertoire was sequenced with immunoSEQ multiplex PCR; TCRdb's copy has only in-frame clones and lacks some. The sample gives 300,000 to 350,000 clones, around nine tenths of which show up once; approximately 4.1% is in the top ten. The sequenced sample consisted of PBMCs or T cells enriched from blood (not recorded which). The origin of the receptors is a young woman who had been exposed to COVID-19.

This chain links TRBV4-1 with TRBJ1-5; D not resolved. Trimming removed 2 bases at V and 3 bases at J, with 14 bases between. This CDR3 is built from 16 residues. Germline assignment: CDR1 MGHRA and CDR2 YSYEKL. The chain's CDR3 is CASSQSYGLTNQPQHF. DNA for the CDR3: TGCGCCAGCAGCCAAAGTTATGGGCTGACCAATCAGCCCCAGCATTTT.

The chain joins TRBV2 to TRBJ1-1; a possible D gene is TRBD1 (6 bases). The CDR3 has 14 amino acids. V was cut by 2 bases and J by 5 bases, with 12 bases left in between. The germline CDR1 and CDR2 sequences are SNHLY and FYNNEI. The CDR3: CASSERGGWTEAFF. The CDR3 DNA is TGTGCCAGCAGTGAAAGGGGGGGATGGACTGAAGCTTTCTTT.

The V call is TRBV6-5, the J call TRBJ1-2; D is perhaps TRBD1 (5 bases). The CDR3 extends over 15 amino acids. Deletions cut 2 bases from V and 0 bases from J, with 10 bases between. Per germline, CDR1 MNHEY and CDR2 SVGAGI. The CDR3 DNA sequence: TGTGCCAGCAGTTACGGCAGGGAAACTAACTATGGCTACACCTTC. Its protein product is CASSYGRETNYGYTF.